These 6 T cell receptor beta chains were all obtained from the same sample, sequenced in a study of early stage breast cancer tumors. TCRdb's copy holds only in-frame clones and misses some; the assay was immunoSEQ multiplex PCR. The data contain approximately 50,000 clones, around three quarters of them singletons. The sequencing sample was made of blood. All receptors derive from a person aged 25 to 45 with breast cancer.

The chain couples TRBV19 to TRBJ2-7, with D tentatively TRBD1 (6 bases). Germline V gene lookup returns CDR1 LNHDA and CDR2 SQIVND (reference sequence). V shed 4 bases and J shed 2 bases, with 9 bases lying between them. The length of the CDR3 is 13 residues. The CDR3, as DNA: TGTGCCAGTAGTACCAGGACAGCCTACGAGCAGTACTTC. Its translation is CASSTRTAYEQYF.

This clone was seen more than once but under ten times. The V gene is TRBV27, the J gene TRBJ2-5; TRBD1 might be the D (6 bases). Germline V lookup: CDR1 MNHEY, CDR2 SMNVEV (reference sequence). V was cut by 6 bases and J by 4 bases, with 9 bases left in between. The CDR3 is 12 residues long. The CDR3 region has the DNA TGTGCCAGCAGATCACAGGGAGAGACCCAGTACTTC. Translation gives CASRSQGETQYF.

This rearrangement joins TRBV5-3 to TRBJ1-1, with D perhaps matching TRBD1 (5 bases). TRBV5-3 is recorded as an ORF, its role being uncertain. CDR3 length: 9 residues. Trimming took 10 bases from V and 7 from J, leaving 8 bases between them. CDR3 sequence reads: CAGHHEAFF. The CDR3 region has the DNA TGTGCCGGACACCATGAAGCTTTCTTT.

Only a few counts were recorded for this clone. The chain employs TRBV30 and TRBJ1-2; D is ambiguous. Germline assignment: CDR1 GTSNPN and CDR2 SVGIG (reference sequence). The ends were cut back, 6 bases at V and 4 bases at J, with 12 bases in the middle. The CDR3 contains 12 residues. CDR3 DNA sequence: TGTGCCTGCACCCCCTCGGGCTATGGCTACACCTTC. This gives the protein CACTPSGYGYTF.

The V and J genes are TRBV27 and TRBJ2-2; D is unclear. Germline V lookup: CDR1 MNHEY, CDR2 SMNVEV (reference sequence). The CDR3 has 11 residues. The ends were cut back, 8 bases at V and 1 base at J, with 2 bases in the middle. In DNA, the CDR3 is TGTGCCAGCTTGAACACCGGGGAGCTGTTTTTT. Its translation: CASLNTGELFF.

The table lists this clone with a few counts. The chain couples TRBV7-9 to TRBJ2-7, with D maybe TRBD1 (6 bases). The V end lost 0 bases, the J end lost 2 bases, and 8 bases lay between the germline ends. Germline values: CDR1 SEHNR, CDR2 FQNEAQ (reference sequence). This CDR3 is 14 amino acids long. CDR3 sequence reads: CASSLAQGPYEQYF. The CDR3 bases are TGTGCCAGCAGCTTAGCCCAGGGGCCCTACGAGCAGTACTTC.